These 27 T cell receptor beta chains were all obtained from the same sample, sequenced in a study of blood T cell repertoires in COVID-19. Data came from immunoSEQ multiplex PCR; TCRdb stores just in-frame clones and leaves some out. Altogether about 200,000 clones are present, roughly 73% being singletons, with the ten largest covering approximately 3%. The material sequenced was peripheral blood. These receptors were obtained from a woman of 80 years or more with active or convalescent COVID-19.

This CDR3 reads CASSPTLHEDEKLFF. The CDR3, as DNA: TGCGCCAGCAGCCCTACCCTGCATGAGGATGAAAAACTGTTTTTT. The rearrangement uses TRBV5-1 and TRBJ1-4, with D unresolved. CDR3 size: 15 residues. Germline CDR1 and CDR2: SGHRS and YFSETQ. The ends were cut back, 4 bases at V and 6 bases at J, with 16 bases in the middle. Variable domain in full (rest from reference TRBV5-1 and TRBJ1-4): KAGVTQTPRYLIKTRGQQVTLSCSPISGHRSVSWYQQTPGQGLQFLFEYFSETQRNKGNFPGRFSGRQFSNSRSEMNVSTLELGDSALYLCASSPTLHEDEKLFFGSGTQLSVL.

This CDR3 reads CASSGAFF. The CDR3 DNA sequence: TGTGCCAGCAGCGGAGCTTTCTTT. This rearrangement joins TRBV28 to TRBJ1-1; D gene ambiguous. Germline V gene lookup returns CDR1 MDHEN and CDR2 SYDVKM. The CDR3 is 8 amino acids. Trimming cost V 6 bases and J 10 bases, with 3 bases left between them.

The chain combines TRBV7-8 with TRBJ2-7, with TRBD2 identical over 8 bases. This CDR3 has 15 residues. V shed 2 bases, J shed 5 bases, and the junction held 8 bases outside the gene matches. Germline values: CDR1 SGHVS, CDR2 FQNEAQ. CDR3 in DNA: TGTGCCAGCAGCTTAACGGATAGCGGGGCCCACGAGCAGTACTTC. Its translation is CASSLTDSGAHEQYF. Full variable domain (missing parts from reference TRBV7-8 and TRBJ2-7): GAGVSQSPRYKVAKRGQDVALRCDPISGHVSLFWYQQALGQGPEFLTYFQNEAQLDKSGLPSDRFFAERPEGSVSTLKIQRTQQEDSAVYLCASSLTDSGAHEQYFGPGTRLTVT.

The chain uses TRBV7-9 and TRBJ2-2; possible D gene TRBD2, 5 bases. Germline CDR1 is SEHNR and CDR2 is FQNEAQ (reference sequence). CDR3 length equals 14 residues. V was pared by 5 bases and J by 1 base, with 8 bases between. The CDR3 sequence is CASSPRENTGELFF. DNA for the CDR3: TGTGCCAGCAGCCCTCGGGAGAACACCGGGGAGCTGTTTTTT.

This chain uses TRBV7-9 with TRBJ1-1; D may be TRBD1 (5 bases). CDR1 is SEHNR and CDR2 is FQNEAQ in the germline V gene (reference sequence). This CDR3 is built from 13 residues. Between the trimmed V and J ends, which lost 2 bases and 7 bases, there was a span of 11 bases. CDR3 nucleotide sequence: TGTGCCAGCAGCTTAAATCAGGGCTTTGAAGCTTTCTTT. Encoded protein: CASSLNQGFEAFF.

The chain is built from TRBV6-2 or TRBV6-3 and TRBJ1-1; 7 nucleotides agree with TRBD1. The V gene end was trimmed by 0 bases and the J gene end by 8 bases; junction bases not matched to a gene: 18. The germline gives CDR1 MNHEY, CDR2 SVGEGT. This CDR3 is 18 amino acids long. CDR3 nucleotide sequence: TGTGCCAGCAGTTACTCTTTCGGGAACCGGGACAGCGAAGTGGAAGCTTTCTTT. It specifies CASSYSFGNRDSEVEAFF.

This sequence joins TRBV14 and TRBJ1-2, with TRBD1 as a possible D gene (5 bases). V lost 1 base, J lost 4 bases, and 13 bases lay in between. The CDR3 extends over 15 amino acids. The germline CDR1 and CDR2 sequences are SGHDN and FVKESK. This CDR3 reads CASSQGRGRGYGYTF. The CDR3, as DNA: TGTGCCAGCAGCCAAGGAAGGGGAAGGGGCTATGGCTACACCTTC.

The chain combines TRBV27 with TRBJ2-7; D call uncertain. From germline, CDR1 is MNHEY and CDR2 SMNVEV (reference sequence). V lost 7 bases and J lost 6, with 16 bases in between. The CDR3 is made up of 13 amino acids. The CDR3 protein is CASKPRFVGEQYF. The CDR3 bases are TGTGCCAGCAAGCCCCGGTTTGTTGGCGAGCAGTACTTC.

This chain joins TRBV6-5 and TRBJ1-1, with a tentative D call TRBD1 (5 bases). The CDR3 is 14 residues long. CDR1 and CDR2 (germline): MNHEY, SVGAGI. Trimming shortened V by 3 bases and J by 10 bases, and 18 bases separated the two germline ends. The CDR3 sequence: CASSYDLRTGGAFF. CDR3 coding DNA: TGTGCCAGCAGTTATGACTTGAGAACGGGGGGAGCTTTCTTT.

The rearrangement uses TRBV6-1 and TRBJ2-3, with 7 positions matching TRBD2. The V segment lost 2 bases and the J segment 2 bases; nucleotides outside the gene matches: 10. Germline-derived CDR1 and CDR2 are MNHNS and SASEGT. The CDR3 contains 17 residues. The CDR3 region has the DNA TGTGCCAGCAGTGAAAACCGGCGGGGGTTATTCACAGATACGCAGTATTTT. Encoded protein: CASSENRRGLFTDTQYF.

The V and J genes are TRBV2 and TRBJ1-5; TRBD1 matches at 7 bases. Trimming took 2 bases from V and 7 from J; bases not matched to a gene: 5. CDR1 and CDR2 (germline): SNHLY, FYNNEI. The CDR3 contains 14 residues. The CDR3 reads CASSEWTGLQPQHF. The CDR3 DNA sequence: TGTGCCAGCAGTGAATGGACAGGTTTACAGCCCCAGCATTTT.

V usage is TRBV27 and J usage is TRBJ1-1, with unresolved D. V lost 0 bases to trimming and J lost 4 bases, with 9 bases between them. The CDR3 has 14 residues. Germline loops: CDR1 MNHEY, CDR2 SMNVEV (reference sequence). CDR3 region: CASSLSGIITEAFF. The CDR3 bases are TGTGCCAGCAGTTTATCCGGGATCATCACTGAAGCTTTCTTT.

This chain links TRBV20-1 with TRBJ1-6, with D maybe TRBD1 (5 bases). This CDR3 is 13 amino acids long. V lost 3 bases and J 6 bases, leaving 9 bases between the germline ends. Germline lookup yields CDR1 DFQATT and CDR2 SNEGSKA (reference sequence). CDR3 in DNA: TGCAGTGCTAGTGGACACGGTAATTCACCCCTCCACTTT. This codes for CSASGHGNSPLHF.

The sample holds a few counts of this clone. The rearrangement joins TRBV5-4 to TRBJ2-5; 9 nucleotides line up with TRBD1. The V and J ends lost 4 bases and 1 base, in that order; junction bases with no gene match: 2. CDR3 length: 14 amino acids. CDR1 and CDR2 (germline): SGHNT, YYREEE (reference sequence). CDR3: CASSRTGVQETQYF. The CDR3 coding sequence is TGTGCCAGCAGCCGGACAGGGGTCCAAGAGACCCAGTACTTC.

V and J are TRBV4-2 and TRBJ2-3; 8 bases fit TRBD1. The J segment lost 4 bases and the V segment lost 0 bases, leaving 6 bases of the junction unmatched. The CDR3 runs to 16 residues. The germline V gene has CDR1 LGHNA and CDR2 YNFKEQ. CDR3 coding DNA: TGTGCCAGCAGCCAAGATGTGGACAGGGCATCAGATACGCAGTATTTT. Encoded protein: CASSQDVDRASDTQYF.

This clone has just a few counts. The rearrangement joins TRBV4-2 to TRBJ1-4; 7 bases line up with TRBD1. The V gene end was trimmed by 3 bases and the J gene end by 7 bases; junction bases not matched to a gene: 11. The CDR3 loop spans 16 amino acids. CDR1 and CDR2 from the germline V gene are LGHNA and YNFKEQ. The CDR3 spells CASSQDVGGPSEKLFF. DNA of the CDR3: TGTGCCAGCAGCCAGGATGTAGGGGGCCCGAGTGAAAAACTGTTTTTT.

The CDR3 here is CATSRDGRTLYGYTF. The CDR3 region has the DNA TGTGCCACCAGCAGAGATGGCCGTACCCTCTATGGCTACACCTTC. V usage is TRBV15 and J usage is TRBJ1-2; no firm D call. The germline V and J ends were trimmed by 0 bases and 4 bases, with 12 bases remaining between them. The CDR3 spans 15 residues. Looked up from germline, CDR1 is LNHNV and CDR2 is YYDKDF (reference sequence). Drawing the rest from reference TRBV15 and TRBJ1-2, the complete variable domain is DAMVIQNPRYQVTQFGKPVTLSCSQTLNHNVMYWYQQKSSQAPKLLFHYYDKDFNNEADTPDNFQSRRPNTSFCFLDIRSPGLGDTAMYLCATSRDGRTLYGYTFGSGTRLTVV.

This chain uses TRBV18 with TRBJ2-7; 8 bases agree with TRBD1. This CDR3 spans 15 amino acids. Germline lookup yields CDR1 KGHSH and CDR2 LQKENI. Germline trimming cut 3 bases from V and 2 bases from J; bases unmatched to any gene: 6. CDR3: CASSPLTGVTYEQYF. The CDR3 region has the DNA TGTGCCAGCTCACCTCTGACAGGGGTTACCTACGAGCAGTACTTC.

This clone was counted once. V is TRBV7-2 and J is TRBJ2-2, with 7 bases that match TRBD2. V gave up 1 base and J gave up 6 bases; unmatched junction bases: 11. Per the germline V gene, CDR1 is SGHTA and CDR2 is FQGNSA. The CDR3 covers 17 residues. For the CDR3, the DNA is TGTGCCAGCAGCTTAGTGGGGGGGACTTTGAGTCCCGGGGAGCTGTTTTTT. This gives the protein CASSLVGGTLSPGELFF.

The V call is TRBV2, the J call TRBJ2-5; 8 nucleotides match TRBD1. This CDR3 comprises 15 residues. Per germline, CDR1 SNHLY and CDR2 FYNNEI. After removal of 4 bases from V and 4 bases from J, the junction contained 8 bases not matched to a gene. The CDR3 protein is CASSGAGGLVETQYF. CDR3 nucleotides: TGTGCCAGCAGTGGGGCAGGGGGCTTGGTAGAGACCCAGTACTTC. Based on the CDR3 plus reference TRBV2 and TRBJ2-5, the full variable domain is EPEVTQTPSHQVTQMGQEVILRCVPISNHLYFYWYRQILGQKVEFLVSFYNNEISEKSEIFDDQFSVERPDGSNFTLKIRSTKLEDSAMYFCASSGAGGLVETQYFGPGTRLLVL.

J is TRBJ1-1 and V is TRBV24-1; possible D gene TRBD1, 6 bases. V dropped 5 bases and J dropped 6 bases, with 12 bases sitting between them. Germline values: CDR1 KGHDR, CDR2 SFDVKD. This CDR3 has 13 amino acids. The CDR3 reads CATSGSGGPEAFF. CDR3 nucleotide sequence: TGTGCCACCAGTGGGAGCGGGGGGCCTGAAGCTTTCTTT.

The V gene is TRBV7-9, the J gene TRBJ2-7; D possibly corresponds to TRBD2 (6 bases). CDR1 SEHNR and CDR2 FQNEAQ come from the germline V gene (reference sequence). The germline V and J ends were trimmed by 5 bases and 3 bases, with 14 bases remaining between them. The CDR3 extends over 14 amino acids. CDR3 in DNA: TGTGCCAGCAGCCCTAGGGCGGGGAACTACGAGCAGTACTTC. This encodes CASSPRAGNYEQYF.

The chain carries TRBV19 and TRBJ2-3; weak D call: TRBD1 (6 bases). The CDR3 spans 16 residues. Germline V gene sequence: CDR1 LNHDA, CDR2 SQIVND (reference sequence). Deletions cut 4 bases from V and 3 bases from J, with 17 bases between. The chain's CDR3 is CASSTLMGAVTDTQYF. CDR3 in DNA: TGTGCCAGTAGTACCCTAATGGGGGCGGTGACAGATACGCAGTATTTT.

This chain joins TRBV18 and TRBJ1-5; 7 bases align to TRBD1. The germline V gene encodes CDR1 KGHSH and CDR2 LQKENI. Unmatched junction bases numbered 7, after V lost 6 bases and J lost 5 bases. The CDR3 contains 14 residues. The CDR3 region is CASSPDRAHQPQHF. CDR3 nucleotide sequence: TGTGCCAGCTCCCCAGACAGGGCCCATCAGCCCCAGCATTTT.

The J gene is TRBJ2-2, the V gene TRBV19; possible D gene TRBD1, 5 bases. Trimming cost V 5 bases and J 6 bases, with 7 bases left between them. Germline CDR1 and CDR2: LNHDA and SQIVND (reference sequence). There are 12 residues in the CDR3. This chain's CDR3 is CASSPQAGELFF. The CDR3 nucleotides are TGTGCCAGTAGTCCACAGGCCGGGGAGCTGTTTTTT.

The CDR3 here is CAISDRGDIHAEAFF. The DNA of the CDR3 is TGTGCCATCAGTGACAGGGGAGACATCCACGCTGAAGCTTTCTTT. This rearrangement joins TRBV10-3 to TRBJ1-1, with a tentative D call TRBD1 (6 bases). The V gene's germline CDR1 is ENHRY and CDR2 SYGVKD. Trimming removed 3 bases at V and 6 bases at J, with 17 bases between. This CDR3 has 15 residues.

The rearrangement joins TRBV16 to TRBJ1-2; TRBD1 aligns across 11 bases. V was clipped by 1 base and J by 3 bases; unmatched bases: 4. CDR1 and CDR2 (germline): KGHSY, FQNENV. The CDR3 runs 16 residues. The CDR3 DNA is TGTGCCAGCAGCCAATGGACAGGGGGCGTGGACTATGGCTACACCTTC. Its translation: CASSQWTGGVDYGYTF. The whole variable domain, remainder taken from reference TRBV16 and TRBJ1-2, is GEEVAQTPKHLVRGEGQKAKLYCAPIKGHSYVFWYQQVLKNEFKFLISFQNENVFDETGMPKERFSAKCLPNSPCSLEIQATKLEDSAVYFCASSQWTGGVDYGYTFGSGTRLTVV.